This note documents a single T cell receptor (beta chain) sequence. Its cognate antigen has yet to be identified. A much bigger clone sits one base away, suggesting this may be a read error. Measured from the cysteine to the phenylalanine, the CDR3 is 14 residues long. Just the 42-base CDR3 DNA is kept, in frame starting at base 1. The germline V gene specifies WSHSY as CDR1 and SAAADI as CDR2. The junction shows trimming of 7 bases on V and 6 bases on J, and the gene matches do not reach 4 bases of it. The time point label on this specimen signifies: patch test 2, 6 weeks after DPC sensitization. Taken with the paper, the label for treatment or condition translates to: therapeutic diphenylcyclopropenone sensitization with weekly scalp DPC. At every patch-test visit, the blood draw took place before the patch test was put on. Eligible patients were aged 18 to 70, diagnosed with alopecia, deemed suitable for DPC therapy, and excluded if pregnant. Total RNA was isolated from unfractionated whole blood collected in Tempus Blood RNA tubes.

This specimen belongs to a study of human T cells and chemical hapten exposure (dated by TCRdb to 2020 to 2023). Regarding the complete study: For sensitization, 2% DPC in acetone was applied to a 2 cm by 2 cm area of upper inner arm skin. Patients additionally received weekly therapeutic DPC doses to the scalp throughout the approximately 24-week study period. Patch testing was performed on the upper back with Finn chambers containing 0.01% DPC, and the patch tests were scored after 6 days according to International Contact Dermatitis Research Group standards. The mostly female patient cohort included alopecia areata with under or over 50% scalp involvement, alopecia totalis and alopecia universalis. Libraries were combined into a pool for sequencing, and differences in TCR yield between samples came mainly from small differences in library volumes within the pool. In alopecia patients, the study followed how the peripheral blood TCR repertoire changed in vivo over primary and secondary sensitization to diphenylcyclopropenone (DPC), a hapten. Blood was sampled from patients pre-sensitization (week 0) and at 2, 6 and about 24 weeks after DPC sensitization. Nearly 30 alopecia patients gave blood for TCR sequencing at one to four time points (pre-sensitization, 2, 6 and 24 weeks).

The method behind the library was RACE. The sequencer listed for this sample is NextSeq 500. Library preparation attached unique molecular identifiers to individual cDNA molecules for quantitative, reproducible TCR counting. From each blood RNA sample, both TCR alpha and TCR beta chains were sequenced. As for how the authors treated the data: A median of approximately 96,000 TCRs per sample was observed, with a range of roughly 23,224 to 750,000. V, J and CDR3 annotation of the TCR reads was carried out using the Decombinator software suite. Every sample was subsampled to the same number of TCRs (28,000) for the PS versus PT1 abundance plots. TCRs were defined as expanded if absent before sensitization and observed at least eight times at the 2-week time point. TCRdb trimmed public reads at Q25 via fastp, called clones via MiXCR and kept in-frame beta chains. Duplicate CDR3 protein sequences are folded into a single record with the most common DNA and genes. What appears here as the V and J calls and clone size reflects TCRdb's work, not the paper's. This sample lists 75,000 to 100,000 distinct CDR3 sequences; over 7.5% were detected once. In total, the top ten clones hold just over 2% of the sample.

Paper-wide results and their limitations: Repeated subsampling changed both the strength of the expansion versus patch-test correlation and the threshold at which the correlation became significant. No change with DPC sensitization was found in the number of TCRs above 1 in 1000 frequency, and no evidence of global repertoire structure alterations was found. Because all patients had alopecia, a presumed autoimmune disease, the immune response of the patients might differ from that of healthy individuals. Expanded TCRs formed significantly more large CDR3 similarity clusters than pre-sensitization or healthy control sets, consistent with antigen-driven responses. A positive correlation was found between the number of PT1 expanded TCRs and patch test score, with significance reached at thresholds 8, 16 and 32 but not 4.

The specimen was whole blood, collected in connection with sensitization to the hapten diphenylcyclopropenone (DPC). The sequence joins TRBV10-2 to TRBJ2-2; the junction holds 11 bases that match TRBD1. The TCR originated in a woman aged 40 to 50 with alopecia areata. Some clones in this sample may be carry-over from other donors' samples. The CDR3 protein: CASNKGQGAGELFF. The nucleotides read TGCGCCAGCAATAAGGGACAGGGGGCCGGGGAGCTGTTTTTT.